Following are 10 T cell receptor beta chains from one sample sequenced in a study of blood T cell repertoires in COVID-19. Generated by immunoSEQ multiplex PCR, the TCRdb table keeps only in-frame clones and is missing some. The sample yields 200,000 to 250,000 clones, 80% seen once. The specimen was PBMCs or T cells enriched from blood (not recorded which). These receptors all stem from a man younger than 45 with acute COVID-19.

The rearrangement joins TRBV6-1 to TRBJ1-2, with D maybe TRBD1 (6 bases). Germline V lookup: CDR1 MNHNS, CDR2 SASEGT. Trimming removed 4 bases at V and 0 bases at J, with 15 bases between. The CDR3 consists of 16 residues. The CDR3 DNA sequence: TGTGCCAGCAGTGTAGACCTGGGGGCCCCTAACTATGGCTACACCTTC. It translates to CASSVDLGAPNYGYTF.

This clone has a single count. The gene calls are TRBV7-6 and TRBJ2-3; 7 nucleotides match TRBD2. The CDR3 has 14 amino acids. Germline V lookup: CDR1 SGHVS, CDR2 FNYEAQ. Trimming removed 1 base from V and 4 bases from J; junction bases left unmatched: 2. CDR3 sequence reads: CASSLGEGSDTQYF. CDR3 coding DNA: TGTGCCAGCAGCTTAGGGGAGGGTTCAGATACGCAGTATTTT. The variable domain in full, completed from reference TRBV7-6 and TRBJ2-3, reads GAGVSQSPRYKVTKRGQDVALRCDPISGHVSLYWYRQALGQGPEFLTYFNYEAQQDKSGLPNDRFSAERPEGSISTLTIQRTEQRDSAMYRCASSLGEGSDTQYFGPGTRLTVL.

The count of this clone is one. The V gene is TRBV5-1, the J gene TRBJ1-1; maybe TRBD1 (6 bases). Trimming left V 3 bases short and J 6 bases short, with 12 bases between. In germline, CDR1 is SGHRS, CDR2 YFSETQ. The CDR3 has 13 residues. The CDR3 here is CASSSRGGAEAFF. CDR3 in DNA: TGCGCCAGCAGCTCCAGGGGTGGAGCTGAAGCTTTCTTT.

The gene calls are TRBV10-3 and TRBJ2-3, with 8 bases that match TRBD2. This CDR3 spans 14 amino acids. CDR1 and CDR2 (germline): ENHRY, SYGVKD. V dropped 8 bases and J dropped 2; count of bases not matched to a gene: 6. In DNA, the CDR3 is TGTGCCATCCAGCGGGGGCCCCTCACAGATACGCAGTATTTT. Its protein is CAIQRGPLTDTQYF.

This clone was observed a handful of times. The V call is TRBV9, the J call TRBJ1-3, with 11 bases lining up with TRBD1. V shed 4 bases and J 3 bases; nucleotides not matched to a gene: 9. The CDR3 is made up of 17 amino acids. Germline V gives CDR1 SGDLS, CDR2 YYNGEE. The CDR3 is CASSITGTGGIGNTIYF. CDR3 DNA: TGTGCCAGCAGCATTACTGGGACAGGGGGTATTGGAAACACCATATATTTT. Based on the CDR3 plus reference TRBV9 and TRBJ1-3, the full variable domain is DSGVTQTPKHLITATGQRVTLRCSPRSGDLSVYWYQQSLDQGLQFLIQYYNGEERAKGNILERFSAQQFPDLHSELNLSSLELGDSALYFCASSITGTGGIGNTIYFGEGSWLTVV.

This clone was seen a single time. The CDR3 is CASSPDRTYGYTF. The CDR3 coding sequence is TGTGCCAGCAGCCCTGACAGGACCTATGGCTACACCTTC. The chain employs TRBV12-3 or TRBV12-4 and TRBJ1-2; perhaps TRBD1 as D (6 bases). Trimming shortened V by 6 bases and J by 4 bases, and 12 bases separated the two germline ends. This CDR3 is 13 amino acids long.

The chain couples TRBV6-5 to TRBJ2-7; 11 bases are a match to TRBD2. V lost 7 bases and J lost 3; bases outside the gene matches: 5. The CDR3 spans 14 residues. Germline loops: CDR1 MNHEY, CDR2 SVGAGI. The CDR3 loop is CASTPSGGSYEQYF. CDR3 DNA sequence: TGTGCCAGCACCCCTAGCGGGGGGAGCTACGAGCAGTACTTC.

This chain links TRBV10-3 with TRBJ2-6; D is possibly TRBD1 (6 bases). Per germline, CDR1 ENHRY and CDR2 SYGVKD. V lost 6 bases and J lost 0, with 15 bases in between. The CDR3 covers 17 residues. The CDR3 is CAIREMKTGSGANVLTF. DNA for the CDR3: TGTGCCATCAGAGAAATGAAGACAGGCTCTGGGGCCAACGTCCTGACTTTC.

This rearrangement joins TRBV30 to TRBJ2-2, with D tentatively TRBD1 (5 bases). The CDR3 runs 12 residues. The germline V gene has CDR1 GTSNPN and CDR2 SVGIG (reference sequence). V dropped 4 bases and J dropped 5 bases, with 8 bases sitting between them. In DNA form, the CDR3 reads TGTGCCTGGATTCAGGGAACCGGGGAGCTGTTTTTT. This translates into CAWIQGTGELFF.

For this clone: Distinct nucleotide sequences in the sample also encode this CDR3. The chain couples TRBV11-2 to TRBJ1-1; D may be TRBD1 (5 bases). Trimming pared 1 base from V and 2 bases from J, leaving 8 bases between. CDR3 length equals 14 residues. Germline CDR1 SGHAT, CDR2 FQNNGV. CDR3 nucleotide sequence: TGTGCCAGCAGCTTAGTGGGGCCCAACACTGAAGCTTTCTTT. Encoded protein: CASSLVGPNTEAFF.